Sequencing of this TCR beta chain was carried out in a study of T cells in Graves' hyperthyroidism and ophthalmopathy. The TCR beta CDR3 regions underwent amplification using RNA transcripts as the source. First-round RT-PCR targeting the TCR CDR3 was performed with the HTBI primer set. MiXCR, run by TCRdb on the multiplex PCR reads, gives a single entry per CDR3 protein. The data hold hundreds of thousands of distinct CDR3 sequences, with approximately 20% observed a single time. Many counts were recorded for this clonotype. In germline, CDR1 is SGHVS, CDR2 FQNEAQ. The CDR3 sequence is 13 residues long. Trimming cost V 5 bases and J 5 bases, with 12 bases left between them.

Material for sequencing was blood. The sequence was obtained from a man aged 40-55 years with Graves' ophthalmopathy. The chain is built from TRBV7-8 and TRBJ2-5; no reliable D call. CDR3 in DNA: TGTGCCAGCAGCACCAACGGGCAGGAGACCCAGTACTTC. Translated: CASSTNGQETQYF.